The sequence of this T cell receptor (beta chain) was determined in a study of regulatory dendritic cells for organ transplantation. Using immunoSEQ multiplex PCR, the repertoire was profiled, and TCRdb retains in-frame clones only, with some absent. In the table there are 25,000 to 35,000 clones, roughly four fifths of which are singletons. The CDR3 loop spans 14 amino acids. V was cut by 8 bases and J by 1 base, with 14 bases left in between. Germline assignment: CDR1 SNHLY and CDR2 FYNNEI. This receptor was taken from a human donor in good health. V and J are TRBV2 and TRBJ1-1; D gene unclear. Specimen: naive CD4+ T cells from blood. Specified subset: CD45RA+ naive T cells. Here the CDR3 DNA reads TGTGCCAGCTCCCTAGTCGGAGGGAACACTGAAGCTTTCTTT. It is translated as CASSLVGGNTEAFF.